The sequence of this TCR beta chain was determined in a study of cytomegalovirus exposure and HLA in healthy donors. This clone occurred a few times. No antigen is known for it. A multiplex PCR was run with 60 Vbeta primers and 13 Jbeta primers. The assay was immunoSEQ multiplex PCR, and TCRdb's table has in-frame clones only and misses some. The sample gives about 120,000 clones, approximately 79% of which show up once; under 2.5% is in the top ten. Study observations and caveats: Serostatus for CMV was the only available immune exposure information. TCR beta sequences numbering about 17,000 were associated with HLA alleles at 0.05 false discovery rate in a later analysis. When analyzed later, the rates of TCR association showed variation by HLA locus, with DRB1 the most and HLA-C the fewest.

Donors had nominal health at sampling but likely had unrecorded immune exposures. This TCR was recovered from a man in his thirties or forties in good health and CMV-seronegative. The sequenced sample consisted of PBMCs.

CDR3 sequence reads: CASSGTAGGYNEQFF. In DNA form, the CDR3 reads TGTGCCAGCAGCGGGACAGCGGGGGGTTACAATGAGCAGTTCTTC. The chain couples TRBV9 to TRBJ2-1; 9 positions match TRBD2. The CDR3 spans 15 residues. Germline CDR1 reads SGDLS; CDR2 reads YYNGEE. With 3 bases clipped from V and 4 bases from J, the junction kept 5 bases outside the gene matches.